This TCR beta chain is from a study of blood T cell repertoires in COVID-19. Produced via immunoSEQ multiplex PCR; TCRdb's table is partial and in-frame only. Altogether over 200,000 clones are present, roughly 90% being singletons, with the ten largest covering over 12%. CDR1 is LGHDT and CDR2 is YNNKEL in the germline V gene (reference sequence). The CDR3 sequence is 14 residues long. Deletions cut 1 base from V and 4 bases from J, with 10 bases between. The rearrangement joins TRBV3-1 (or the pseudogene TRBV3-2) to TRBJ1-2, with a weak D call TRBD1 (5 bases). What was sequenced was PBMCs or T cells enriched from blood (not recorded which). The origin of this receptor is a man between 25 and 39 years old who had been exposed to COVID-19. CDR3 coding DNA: TGTGCCAGCAGCCAAGTTAGGGGTGGCTATGGCTACACCTTC. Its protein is CASSQVRGGYGYTF.